This is a list of T cell receptor beta chains from one sample in a study of blood T cell repertoires in COVID-19. The data were produced by immunoSEQ multiplex PCR, yet TCRdb's version contains in-frame clones alone and is incomplete. The sample lists some 270,000 clones, approximately 83% occurring once. Sequencing was carried out using peripheral blood. These receptors were collected from a woman between 65 and 79 years old with acute or convalescent COVID-19. The CDR3 runs from the conserved cysteine through the conserved F or W. A D gene is named only where the DNA matches it firmly.

J: TRBJ1-6; V: TRBV5-4; D: NA; CDR3: CASGVTGLNSPLHF
J: TRBJ2-3; V: TRBV2; D: NA; CDR3: CASTLLPGSPDTQYF
J: TRBJ1-2; V: TRBV3-1/TRBV3-2; D: NA; CDR3: CASSQGGYYGYTF
J: TRBJ2-7; V: TRBV5-1; D: TRBD1; CDR3: CASSFGTDSYEQYF
J: TRBJ1-3; V: TRBV10-3; D: NA; CDR3: CAITESSVGGNTIYF
J: TRBJ1-4; V: TRBV27; D: NA; CDR3: CASTATGYATNEKLFF
J: TRBJ1-6; V: TRBV6-6; D: NA; CDR3: CASRRGGRRSYNSPLHF
J: TRBJ2-5; V: TRBV2; D: NA; CDR3: CASSPNAGVLETQYF
J: TRBJ2-4; V: TRBV6-1; D: NA; CDR3: CASSDHMSLAKNIQYF
J: TRBJ1-4; V: TRBV7-2; D: NA; CDR3: CASSSGQLDEKLFF
J: TRBJ2-5; V: TRBV2; D: TRBD1; CDR3: CASKETGLETQYF
J: TRBJ2-3; V: TRBV4-2; D: TRBD2; CDR3: CASSQGGGHTQYF
J: TRBJ2-7; V: TRBV3-1/TRBV3-2; D: TRBD2; CDR3: CASSLSGGPYEQYF
J: TRBJ1-4; V: TRBV2; D: TRBD1; CDR3: CASRGQRANEKLFF
J: TRBJ2-7; V: TRBV6-5; D: NA; CDR3: CASKNFRDSYEQYF
J: TRBJ2-5; V: TRBV5-6; D: NA; CDR3: CASSPLGTQETQYF
J: TRBJ1-1; V: TRBV7-9; D: NA; CDR3: CASSLDITEAFF
J: TRBJ2-3; V: TRBV24-1; D: NA; CDR3: CATSDPSGPDTQYF
J: TRBJ1-1; V: TRBV5-1; D: NA; CDR3: CASRGAVVEDTEAFF
J: TRBJ2-3; V: TRBV2; D: TRBD2; CDR3: CASNPRTSGSTDTQYF
J: TRBJ2-7; V: TRBV11-2; D: NA; CDR3: CASSFGTPPYEQYF
J: TRBJ1-5; V: TRBV6-5; D: TRBD1; CDR3: CASSYSAGTGPQPQHF
J: TRBJ2-1; V: TRBV5-4; D: TRBD2; CDR3: CASSHGGGISYNEQFF
J: TRBJ1-2; V: TRBV9; D: NA; CDR3: CASSVAPGEGNYGYTF
J: TRBJ2-3; V: TRBV5-1; D: NA; CDR3: CASSFSAGTDTQYF
J: TRBJ1-2; V: TRBV19; D: TRBD1; CDR3: CASSAYGQGHGYTF
J: TRBJ1-2; V: TRBV9; D: TRBD1; CDR3: CASRTGLANYGYTF
J: TRBJ1-5; V: TRBV2; D: TRBD1; CDR3: CASSEDRGGRPQHF
J: TRBJ2-3; V: TRBV11-2; D: TRBD2; CDR3: CASRLGGGLRTDTQYF